The clone carrying this T cell receptor (beta chain) has only a few counts. Its antigen is undetermined. The data stem from a study of post-analysis software for immune sequencing data. The overall study: Recorded disease courses covered relapsing-remitting, secondary progressive and progressive-relapsing multiple sclerosis. Some patients had no subtype annotation.

Notes on the study in general: Patients used roughly five TRBV segments, including TRBV5-6, TRBV5-1 and TRBV20-1, more often than controls. Samples made in the same batch grouped tightly together by F measure.

TCR beta cDNA libraries included unique molecular identifiers. The yield from roughly 1 to 10 million T cells was roughly 500,000 cDNA molecules in total. Via MiXCR, TCRdb re-called the PCR reads, giving one row per CDR3 protein. Here the sample spans hundreds of thousands of distinct CDR3 sequences, approximately 30% being singletons. The CDR3 extends over 13 amino acids. Germline CDR1 and CDR2: DFQATT and SNEGSKA (reference sequence). This TCR was sampled from a girl between 10 and 17 years old with multiple sclerosis. The chain joins TRBV20-1 to TRBJ2-3; 7 nucleotides agree with TRBD2. Sequenced: blood. The CDR3 here is CSSRGGPTDTQYF. The CDR3 DNA sequence: TGCAGCTCCCGCGGGGGACCCACAGATACGCAGTATTTT.